This T cell receptor beta chain was identified in a study of blood T cells in healthy people across ages (dated by TCRdb to between 2015 and 2017). Some background on the complete study: In model experiments, template switching captured roughly one uniquely barcoded TCR beta cDNA molecule for every two T cells. Donors of different ages were randomly distributed across sequencing lanes to avoid experimental bias. The donors were divided into four age groups: young (average around 17 years), middle-aged (about 40), aged (about 61) and long-lived (about 90). Two additional independent replicas of 1 million unique cDNA reads from the same blood draw were analyzed for two donors (one aged 18 to 30 and one aged 80 or older). To track age-related changes in TCR beta repertoire diversity, the study relied on deep sequencing normalized with unique cDNA molecular identifiers. Study-level results and caveats: Estimates of total diversity based on one million sequenced T cells were considered lower bounds and underestimates. The CMV infection status of donors was not known, potentially confounding age-related changes in expanded clonotypes. Because profiling used bulk unsorted PBMCs, naive and antigen-experienced compartments could not be compared conclusively. Observed TCR beta diversity correlated strongly with the percentage of naive T cells measured by flow cytometry. Observed TCR beta diversity per million T cells fell roughly linearly with age, and a significant reduction was already apparent by age roughly 41. The long-lived group showed more naive CD4+ T cells, fewer expanded clones and increased TCR diversity than the aged group, suggesting age selection.

Libraries were prepared through 5' RACE. TCRdb shows the sequencer as Illumina HiSeq 2500. A second PCR of about 6 to 11 cycles was run with a J-beta primer mix and a sample-barcoded 5' primer. A unique molecular identifier was introduced onto each TCR beta cDNA molecule by a template-switch 5' adaptor carrying 12 random nucleotides. Each sample yielded at least 2.5 million CDR3-containing paired-end reads. The Mint cDNA synthesis kit, primed by a TRBC-specific oligonucleotide, was used to synthesize first-strand cDNA from all RNA. All cDNA was treated with uracil-DNA glycosylase and then went through a first 18-cycle PCR with the universal primers M1SS and BC2_uni_R. Per the original workflow: Each sample was normalized by randomly selecting 1 million high-quality reads, each carrying a distinct molecular identifier. Reads sharing molecular identifiers were discarded rather than binned into consensus sequences. MiTCR, run with a Q25 quality threshold and the strictest error-elimination algorithm, handled CDR3 identification, clonotype clustering and error correction. Lower-bound total TCR beta diversity was estimated with a nonparametric unseen species model using Euler transformation. Using fastp trimming at Q25 and MiXCR clonotype assembly, TCRdb reanalyzed the public sequencing data and kept in-frame beta chains. Every CDR3 protein is listed once, alongside the most common genes and DNA of its rows. These V and J calls are TCRdb output, not the study's own analysis. This sample holds about 900,000 distinct CDR3 sequences; roughly 52% were observed only once. The top ten clonotypes cover roughly 13% of the sample.

Concerning this clonotype itself: Its recognized antigen is unknown. Per-base quality was not reported, and no clone a single base away is much larger than it.

The CDR1 and CDR2 encoded by the germline V gene are MNHEY and SVGAGI. Compared with germline, V lacks 8 bases and J lacks 6 bases; bases without a gene match: 5. The CDR3 contains 12 residues, cysteine and phenylalanine counted. The retained sequence is limited to the CDR3, 36 bases, with the frame set at the first base. Systemically healthy Caucasian individuals from Russia, 35 to 50 in total and aged roughly 6 to 100 years, were included as donors. Each donor gave about 11 milliliters of peripheral blood, drawn into EDTA-treated Vacutainer tubes. Ficoll-Paque density-gradient centrifugation was used to isolate PBMCs, with at least 7 million obtained per sample. Total RNA, at least 6 micrograms per sample, was extracted from PBMCs with Trizol reagent. For every donor, flow cytometry on a PBMC aliquot measured the percentage of naive CD45RAhigh/CD27high T cells.

Recombination joined TRBV6-5 with TRBJ1-2, and TRBD1 aligns with 8 junction nucleotides. Sequencing was performed on blood. The receptor's source is a man aged 25 to 45 in good health. The DNA is TGTGCCAGCCCAGACAGGGGCGATGGCTACACCTTC. Protein translation: CASPDRGDGYTF.